This section outlines one T cell receptor beta chain sequence together with its context. Its antigen is unidentified. As for time point: newly diagnosed GD, antithyroid drugs for less than 3 months. Extracted PBMC RNA gave rise to the TCR library. The sample is drawn from a study of regulatory T cells in long-lasting Graves disease. Through Arm-PCR of CDR3 regions and iRepertoire HTBI primers, TCR beta libraries were built. TCRdb re-called the multiplex PCR reads through MiXCR, storing one row per CDR3 protein. The table lists fewer than 500,000 distinct CDR3 sequences, about 17% of them singletons. The study's findings and limits: Persistent Graves' disease cases displayed lower TCR diversity than newly diagnosed ones.

The same data also contributed to another study, on T cells in Graves' hyperthyroidism and ophthalmopathy. From that second work: Graves' hyperthyroidism showing no ophthalmopathy progression within 18 months was considered stable.

This TCR came from a man aged 35 to 55 with Graves disease. This sample comprised peripheral blood mononuclear cells (PBMCs), obtained at new diagnosis, from a patient treated with antithyroid drugs.

DNA of the CDR3: TGTGCCAGCAGTAGACAGGCTTCCTACGAGCAGTACTTC. Its translation: CASSRQASYEQYF. The J gene is TRBJ2-7, the V gene TRBV6-1; perhaps TRBD1 as D (6 bases). Germline loops: CDR1 MNHNS, CDR2 SASEGT. The CDR3 consists of 13 residues. Trimming cost V 5 bases and J 1 base, with 9 bases left between them.